A selection of T cell receptor beta chains follows, all from one sample in a study of blood T cell repertoires in COVID-19. Data came from immunoSEQ multiplex PCR; TCRdb stores just in-frame clones and leaves some out. There are tens of thousands of clones in the sample; about 73% occur only once, and approximately 30% lies in the top ten. Sequencing was done on a sample of peripheral blood. These receptors all stem from a woman older than 75 with acute or convalescent COVID-19. The CDR3 runs from the conserved cysteine through the conserved F or W. A D gene is named only where the DNA matches it firmly. Some rows mark clone size as missing; the rest say once, few, many or name a class of expanded clone.

size: few
D: TRBD1
J: TRBJ1-6
V: TRBV28
CDR3: CASSSDGTADNSPLHF
DNA: TGTGCCAGCAGTTCTGACGGGACAGCTGATAATTCACCCCTCCACTTT

size: few
D: -
J: TRBJ1-1
V: TRBV19
CDR3: CASSIWEDTEAFF
DNA: TGTGCCAGTAGTATCTGGGAGGACACTGAAGCTTTCTTT

size: -
D: -
J: TRBJ1-1
V: TRBV28
CDR3: CASGGYQTNTEAFF
DNA: TGTGCCTCGGGAGGATACCAAACGAACACTGAAGCTTTCTTT

size: few
D: -
J: TRBJ2-1
V: TRBV7-8
CDR3: CASSFGLSYNEQFF
DNA: TGTGCCAGCAGCTTTGGGCTATCCTACAATGAGCAGTTCTTC

size: once
D: -
J: TRBJ2-3
V: TRBV27
CDR3: CASSLSRGSVDTQYF
DNA: TGTGCCAGCAGTTTATCTAGGGGGTCGGTTGATACGCAGTATTTT

size: -
D: -
J: TRBJ1-1
V: TRBV20-1
CDR3: CSAPRSEAFF
DNA: TGCAGTGCCCCCCGCAGTGAAGCTTTCTTT

size: -
D: -
J: TRBJ1-1
V: TRBV2
CDR3: CASSEDGGTEAFF
DNA: TGTGCCAGCAGTGAAGACGGGGGCACTGAAGCTTTCTTT

size: -
D: -
J: TRBJ2-7
V: TRBV7-2
CDR3: CASSLMAAISYEQYF
DNA: TGTGCCAGCAGCTTAATGGCGGCAATATCCTACGAGCAGTACTTC

size: -
D: -
J: TRBJ2-5
V: TRBV11-3
CDR3: CASSRGDRQETQYF
DNA: TGTGCCAGCAGCCGCGGGGACAGACAAGAGACCCAGTACTTC

size: -
D: -
J: TRBJ2-5
V: TRBV6-2/TRBV6-3
CDR3: CASSPTGETQYF
DNA: TGTGCCAGCAGTCCCACGGGGGAGACCCAGTACTTC

size: -
D: -
J: TRBJ2-7
V: TRBV28
CDR3: CASSTIFDEQYF
DNA: TGTGCCAGCAGTACTATATTCGACGAGCAGTACTTC

size: -
D: -
J: TRBJ1-1
V: TRBV6-5
CDR3: CASSKNRDFTSEAFF
DNA: TGTGCCAGCAGTAAAAACCGGGACTTCACTTCTGAAGCTTTCTTT

size: -
D: TRBD2
J: TRBJ2-7
V: TRBV6-5
CDR3: CASRRGLAGAYEQYF
DNA: TGTGCCAGCAGGAGGGGACTAGCGGGAGCCTACGAGCAGTACTTC

size: few
D: TRBD2
J: TRBJ2-3
V: TRBV6-5
CDR3: CASWGAGGPGHTQYF
DNA: TGTGCCAGTTGGGGAGCGGGAGGGCCGGGGCATACGCAGTATTTT

size: -
D: TRBD1
J: TRBJ1-1
V: TRBV18
CDR3: CASSLNPTGDTEAFF
DNA: TGTGCCAGCTCACTGAACCCGACAGGGGACACTGAAGCTTTCTTT

size: -
D: -
J: TRBJ2-2
V: TRBV6-5
CDR3: CASRTGPNTGELFF
DNA: TGTGCCAGCAGAACAGGGCCGAACACCGGGGAGCTGTTTTTT

size: once
D: -
J: TRBJ2-1
V: TRBV28
CDR3: CASTSPTGPYNEQFF
DNA: TGTGCCAGCACCTCGCCCACAGGCCCCTACAATGAGCAGTTCTTC

size: -
D: TRBD2
J: TRBJ2-7
V: TRBV28
CDR3: CASSSQLAGDEQYF
DNA: TGTGCCAGCAGTTCGCAACTAGCGGGAGACGAGCAGTACTTC

size: -
D: -
J: TRBJ2-1
V: TRBV7-2
CDR3: CASSLTWYEQFF
DNA: TGTGCCAGCAGCCTTACTTGGTATGAGCAGTTCTTC

size: -
D: TRBD1
J: TRBJ1-1
V: TRBV6-2/TRBV6-3
CDR3: CASSFSPDRGWTEAFF
DNA: TGTGCCAGCAGTTTCTCTCCGGACAGGGGGTGGACTGAAGCTTTCTTT

size: -
D: -
J: TRBJ2-1
V: TRBV7-2
CDR3: CASTPPANEQFF
DNA: TGTGCCAGCACCCCCCCCGCGAATGAGCAGTTCTTC

size: -
D: -
J: TRBJ2-2
V: TRBV30
CDR3: CAWSGPGMNDGELFF
DNA: TGTGCCTGGAGTGGCCCCGGGATGAATGACGGGGAGCTGTTTTTT

size: -
D: -
J: TRBJ2-4
V: TRBV18
CDR3: CASSPTLDPGVKNIQYF
DNA: TGTGCCAGCTCACCCACACTTGATCCGGGGGTAAAAAACATTCAGTACTTC

size: -
D: TRBD1
J: TRBJ2-6
V: TRBV4-3
CDR3: CASSQENPGQGLFGANVLTF
DNA: TGCGCCAGCAGCCAGGAGAATCCGGGACAGGGGCTTTTTGGGGCCAACGTCCTGACTTTC

size: -
D: -
J: TRBJ1-5
V: TRBV19
CDR3: CASSMGGGRRQPQHF
DNA: TGTGCCAGTAGTATGGGGGGCGGGAGGCGCCAGCCCCAGCATTTT

size: -
D: TRBD1
J: TRBJ1-2
V: TRBV28
CDR3: CASSLGTESLYGYTF
DNA: TGTGCCAGCAGTTTGGGGACAGAGTCCTTATATGGCTACACCTTC

size: few
D: TRBD2
J: TRBJ2-1
V: TRBV4-3
CDR3: CASSQETSGVYNEQFF
DNA: TGCGCCAGCAGCCAGGAGACTAGCGGGGTATACAATGAGCAGTTCTTC

size: -
D: -
J: TRBJ2-1
V: TRBV18
CDR3: CASGSTRANEQFF
DNA: TGTGCCAGTGGATCTACTAGGGCGAATGAGCAGTTCTTC

size: -
D: -
J: TRBJ1-1
V: TRBV2
CDR3: CASTLSAAKVIEAFF
DNA: TGTGCCAGCACGTTGTCGGCGGCAAAAGTTATTGAAGCTTTCTTT

size: -
D: TRBD1
J: TRBJ2-2
V: TRBV6-6
CDR3: CASSPATGGSGAGELFF
DNA: TGTGCCAGCAGTCCCGCCACAGGGGGCTCTGGGGCCGGGGAGCTGTTTTTT

size: -
D: -
J: TRBJ1-2
V: TRBV7-9
CDR3: CASSLGDKYGYTF
DNA: TGTGCCAGCAGCTTAGGGGACAAGTACGGCTACACCTTC

size: -
D: TRBD2
J: TRBJ2-1
V: TRBV12-5
CDR3: CASGLIIGSGVHNEQFF
DNA: TGTGCTAGTGGTTTGATAATCGGGAGCGGGGTCCACAATGAGCAGTTCTTC

size: -
D: TRBD2
J: TRBJ2-1
V: TRBV4-1
CDR3: CASSQEGSGRVYNEQFF
DNA: TGCGCCAGCAGCCAAGAGGGAAGCGGGAGGGTCTACAATGAGCAGTTCTTC

size: -
D: -
J: TRBJ2-5
V: TRBV6-5
CDR3: CASIRRGSETQYF
DNA: TGTGCCAGCATCCGGCGAGGGTCGGAGACCCAGTACTTC

size: once
D: -
J: TRBJ1-5
V: TRBV5-8
CDR3: CASSLLFGSDSNQPQHF
DNA: TGTGCCAGCAGCTTGTTGTTCGGTAGCGATAGCAATCAGCCCCAGCATTTT

size: -
D: TRBD2
J: TRBJ2-1
V: TRBV11-2
CDR3: CASSPRTSGRSGEQFF
DNA: TGTGCCAGCAGCCCTCGGACTAGCGGGAGGAGTGGTGAGCAGTTCTTC

size: -
D: -
J: TRBJ1-1
V: TRBV7-2
CDR3: CASSPNRVGSAFF
DNA: TGTGCCAGCAGCCCTAACAGGGTAGGGTCGGCTTTCTTT

size: -
D: TRBD2
J: TRBJ2-5
V: TRBV28
CDR3: CASSSTSGSGETQYF
DNA: TGTGCCAGCAGTTCGACTAGCGGGAGCGGGGAGACCCAGTACTTC

size: few
D: -
J: TRBJ2-1
V: TRBV7-3
CDR3: CASRGWVGTNSEQFF
DNA: TGTGCCAGCAGAGGGTGGGTGGGGACAAACAGTGAGCAGTTCTTC

size: -
D: TRBD2
J: TRBJ2-7
V: TRBV11-3
CDR3: CASSLEAGGPHEQYF
DNA: TGTGCCAGCAGCTTAGAAGCGGGAGGGCCACACGAGCAGTACTTC

size: -
D: -
J: TRBJ2-1
V: TRBV14
CDR3: CASSQVTPRWNEQFF
DNA: TGTGCCAGCAGCCAGGTGACTCCGAGATGGAATGAGCAGTTCTTC

size: -
D: TRBD1
J: TRBJ2-2
V: TRBV4-3
CDR3: CASSRQPPGQGLGNTGELFF
DNA: TGCGCCAGCAGCCGGCAACCCCCGGGACAGGGATTGGGGAACACCGGGGAGCTGTTTTTT

size: -
D: TRBD2
J: TRBJ2-3
V: TRBV3-1/TRBV3-2
CDR3: CASSRTGGSTDTQYF
DNA: TGTGCCAGCAGCCGAACGGGAGGGAGCACAGATACGCAGTATTTT

size: -
D: TRBD2
J: TRBJ2-3
V: TRBV29-1
CDR3: CSVYSGSRSDTQYF
DNA: TGCAGCGTATATAGCGGGAGTCGGTCAGATACGCAGTATTTT

size: once
D: TRBD2
J: TRBJ2-7
V: TRBV28
CDR3: CATLAGGGTYEQYF
DNA: TGTGCCACCCTAGCGGGAGGGGGGACCTACGAGCAGTACTTC

size: -
D: -
J: TRBJ2-2
V: TRBV24-1
CDR3: CATSDLGARGTGELFF
DNA: TGTGCCACCAGTGATTTGGGGGCGCGGGGCACCGGGGAGCTGTTTTTT

size: -
D: TRBD1
J: TRBJ2-2
V: TRBV7-8
CDR3: CASSPLGTGTADTGELFF
DNA: TGTGCCAGCAGCCCGCTAGGGACAGGGACCGCCGACACCGGGGAGCTGTTTTTT

size: many
D: TRBD2
J: TRBJ2-1
V: TRBV9
CDR3: CASSRRGTSANNEQFF
DNA: TGTGCCAGCAGCCGTCGCGGGACTAGCGCAAACAATGAGCAGTTCTTC